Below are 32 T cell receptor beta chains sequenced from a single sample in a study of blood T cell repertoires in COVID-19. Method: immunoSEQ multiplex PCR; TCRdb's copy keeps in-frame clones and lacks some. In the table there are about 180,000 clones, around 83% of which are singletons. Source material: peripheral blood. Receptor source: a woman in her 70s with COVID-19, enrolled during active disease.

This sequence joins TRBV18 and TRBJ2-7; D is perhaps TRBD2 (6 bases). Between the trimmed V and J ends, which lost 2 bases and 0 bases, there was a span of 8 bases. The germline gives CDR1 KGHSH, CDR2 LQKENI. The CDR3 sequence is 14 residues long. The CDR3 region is CASSPGGSSYEQYF. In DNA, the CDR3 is TGTGCCAGCTCACCAGGGGGGAGCTCCTACGAGCAGTACTTC.

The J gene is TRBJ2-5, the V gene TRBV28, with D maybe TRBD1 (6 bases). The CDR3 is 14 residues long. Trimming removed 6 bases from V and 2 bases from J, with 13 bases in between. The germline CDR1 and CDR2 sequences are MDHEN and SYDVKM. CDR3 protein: CASRKGEPQETQYF. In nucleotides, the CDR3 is TGTGCCAGCAGAAAGGGGGAACCACAAGAGACCCAGTACTTC. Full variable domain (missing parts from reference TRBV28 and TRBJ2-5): DVKVTQSSRYLVKRTGEKVFLECVQDMDHENMFWYRQDPGLGLRLIYFSYDVKMKEKGDIPEGYSVSREKKERFSLILESASTNQTSMYLCASRKGEPQETQYFGPGTRLLVL.

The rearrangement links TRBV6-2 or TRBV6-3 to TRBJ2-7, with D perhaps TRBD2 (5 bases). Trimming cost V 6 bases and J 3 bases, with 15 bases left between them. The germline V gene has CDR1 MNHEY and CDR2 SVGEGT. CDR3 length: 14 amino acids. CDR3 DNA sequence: TGTGCCAGCAGCCTAACTAGTATAAACTACGAGCAGTACTTC. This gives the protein CASSLTSINYEQYF.

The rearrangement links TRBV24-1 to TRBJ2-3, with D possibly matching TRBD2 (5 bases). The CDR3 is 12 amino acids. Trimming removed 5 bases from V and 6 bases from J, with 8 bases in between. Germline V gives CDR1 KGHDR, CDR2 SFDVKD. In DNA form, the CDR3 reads TGTGCCACCAGTGCCACGGGGGATACGCAGTATTTT. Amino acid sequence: CATSATGDTQYF.

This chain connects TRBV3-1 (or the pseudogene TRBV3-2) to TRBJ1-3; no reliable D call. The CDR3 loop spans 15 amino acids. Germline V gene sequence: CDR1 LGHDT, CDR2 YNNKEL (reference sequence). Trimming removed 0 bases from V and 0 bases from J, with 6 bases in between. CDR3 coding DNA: TGTGCCAGCAGCCAAGACCGACTCTCTGGAAACACCATATATTTT. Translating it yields CASSQDRLSGNTIYF.

CDR3 DNA sequence: TGTGCCAGCAGTCTCTCCAGGACCGGGACAGTATTCTACGAGCAGTACTTC. Its translation is CASSLSRTGTVFYEQYF. The chain recombines TRBV2 with TRBJ2-7; 7 bases are a match to TRBD1. The CDR3 has 17 amino acids. Germline V gives CDR1 SNHLY, CDR2 FYNNEI. The J segment lost 3 bases and the V segment lost 5 bases, leaving 16 bases of the junction unmatched.

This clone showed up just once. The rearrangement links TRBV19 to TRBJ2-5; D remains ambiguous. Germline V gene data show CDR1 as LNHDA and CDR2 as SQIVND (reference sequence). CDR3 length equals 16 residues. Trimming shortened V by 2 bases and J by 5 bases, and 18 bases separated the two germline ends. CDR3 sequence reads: CASSIRSPRKSETQYF. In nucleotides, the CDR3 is TGTGCCAGTAGTATACGGTCCCCCAGGAAGTCGGAGACCCAGTACTTC. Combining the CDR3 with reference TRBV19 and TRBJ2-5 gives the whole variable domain DGGITQSPKYLFRKEGQNVTLSCEQNLNHDAMYWYRQDPGQGLRLIYYSQIVNDFQKGDIAEGYSVSREKKESFPLTVTSAQKNPTAFYLCASSIRSPRKSETQYFGPGTRLLVL.

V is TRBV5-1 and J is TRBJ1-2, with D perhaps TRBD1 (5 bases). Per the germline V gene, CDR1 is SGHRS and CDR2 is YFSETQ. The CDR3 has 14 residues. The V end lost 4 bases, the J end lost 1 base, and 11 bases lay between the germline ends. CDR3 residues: CASSTSTDNYGYTF. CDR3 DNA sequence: TGCGCCAGCAGCACCTCGACAGATAACTATGGCTACACCTTC.

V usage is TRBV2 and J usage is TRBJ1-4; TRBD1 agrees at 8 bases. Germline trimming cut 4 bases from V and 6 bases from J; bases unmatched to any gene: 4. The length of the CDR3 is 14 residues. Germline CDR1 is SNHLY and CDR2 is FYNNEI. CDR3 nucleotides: TGTGCCAGCAGTGGACCGGGACAGGATGAAAAACTGTTTTTT. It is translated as CASSGPGQDEKLFF.

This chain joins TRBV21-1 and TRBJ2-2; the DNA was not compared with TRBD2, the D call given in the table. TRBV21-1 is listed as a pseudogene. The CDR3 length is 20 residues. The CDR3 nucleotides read TGTGCCAGCAGCAAAGCGGCGGGACTAGCGGGAGAGGAGAACACCGGGGAGCTGTTTTTT. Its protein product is CASSKAAGLAGEENTGELFF.

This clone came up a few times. The CDR3 is CASSELTGYSYEQYF. CDR3 sequence (DNA): TGTGCCAGCAGTGAACTGACAGGTTACTCCTACGAGCAGTACTTC. The chain has TRBV2 and TRBJ2-7; maybe TRBD1 (6 bases). Germline V gives CDR1 SNHLY, CDR2 FYNNEI. This CDR3 comprises 15 residues. V dropped 2 bases and J dropped 0 bases, with 11 bases sitting between them.

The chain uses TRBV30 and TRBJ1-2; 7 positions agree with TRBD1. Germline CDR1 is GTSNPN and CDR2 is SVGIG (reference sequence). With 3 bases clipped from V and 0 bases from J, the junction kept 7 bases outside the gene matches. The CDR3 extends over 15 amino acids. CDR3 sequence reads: CAWSSRQGPNYGYTF. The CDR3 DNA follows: TGTGCCTGGAGCTCCAGACAGGGACCTAACTATGGCTACACCTTC.

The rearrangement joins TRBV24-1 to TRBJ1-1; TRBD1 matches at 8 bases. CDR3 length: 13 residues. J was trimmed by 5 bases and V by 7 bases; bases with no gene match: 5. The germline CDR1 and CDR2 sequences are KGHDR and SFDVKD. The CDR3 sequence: CATRQGAGTEAFF. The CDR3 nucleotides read TGTGCCACCAGGCAGGGGGCAGGGACTGAAGCTTTCTTT.

Here the CDR3 reads CASSRTRQATEAFF. The CDR3 DNA reads as TGTGCCAGCAGCCGAACCCGACAGGCCACTGAAGCTTTCTTT. The V gene is TRBV3-1 (or the pseudogene TRBV3-2), the J gene TRBJ1-1; D perhaps matches TRBD1 (6 bases). Germline lookup yields CDR1 LGHDT and CDR2 YNNKEL (reference sequence). The CDR3 runs 14 residues. V was trimmed by 4 bases and J by 4 bases, leaving 13 bases between them.

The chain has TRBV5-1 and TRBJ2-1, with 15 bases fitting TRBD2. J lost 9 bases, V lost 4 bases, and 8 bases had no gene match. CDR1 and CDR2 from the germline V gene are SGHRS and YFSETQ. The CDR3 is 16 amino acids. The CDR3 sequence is CASSEGLAGGPIEQFF. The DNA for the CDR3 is TGCGCCAGCAGCGAAGGACTAGCGGGAGGGCCTATTGAGCAGTTCTTC.

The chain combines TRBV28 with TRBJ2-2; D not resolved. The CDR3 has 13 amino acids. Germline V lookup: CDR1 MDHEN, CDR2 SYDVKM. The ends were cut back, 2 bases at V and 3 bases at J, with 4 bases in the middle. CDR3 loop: CASSLVYTGELFF. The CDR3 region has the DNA TGTGCCAGCAGTTTAGTCTACACCGGGGAGCTGTTTTTT.

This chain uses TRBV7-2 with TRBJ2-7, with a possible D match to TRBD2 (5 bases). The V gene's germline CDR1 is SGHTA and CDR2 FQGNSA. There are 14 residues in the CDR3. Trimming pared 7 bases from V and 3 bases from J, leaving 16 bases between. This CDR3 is CASNLGAGLYEQYF. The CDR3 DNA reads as TGTGCCAGCAACTTGGGCGCGGGCCTCTACGAGCAGTACTTC.

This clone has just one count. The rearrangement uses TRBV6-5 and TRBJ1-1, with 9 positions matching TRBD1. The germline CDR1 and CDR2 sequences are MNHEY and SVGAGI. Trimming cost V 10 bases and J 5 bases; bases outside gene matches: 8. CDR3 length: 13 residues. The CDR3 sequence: CATRTGEGTEAFF. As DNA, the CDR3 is TGTGCCACCCGGACAGGGGAGGGAACTGAAGCTTTCTTT.

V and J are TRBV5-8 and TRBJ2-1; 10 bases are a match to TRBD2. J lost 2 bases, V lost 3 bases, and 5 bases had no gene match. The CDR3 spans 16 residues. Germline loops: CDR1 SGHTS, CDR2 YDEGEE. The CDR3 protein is CASSSRTSGPYNEQFF. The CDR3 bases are TGTGCCAGCAGCTCGAGGACTAGCGGTCCCTACAATGAGCAGTTCTTC.

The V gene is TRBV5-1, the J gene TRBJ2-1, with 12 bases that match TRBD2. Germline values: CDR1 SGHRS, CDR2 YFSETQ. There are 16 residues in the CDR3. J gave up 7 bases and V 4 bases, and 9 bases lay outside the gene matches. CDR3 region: CASSRTGTSGSNEQFF. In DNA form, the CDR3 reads TGCGCCAGCAGCCGGACCGGGACTAGCGGGTCTAATGAGCAGTTCTTC.

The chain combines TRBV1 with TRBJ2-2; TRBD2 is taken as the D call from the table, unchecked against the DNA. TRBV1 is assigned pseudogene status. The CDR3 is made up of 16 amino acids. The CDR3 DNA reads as TGCACCAGCAGCCCGTGCGAAGCGGACTACACCGGGGAGCTGTTTTTT. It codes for CTSSPCEADYTGELFF.

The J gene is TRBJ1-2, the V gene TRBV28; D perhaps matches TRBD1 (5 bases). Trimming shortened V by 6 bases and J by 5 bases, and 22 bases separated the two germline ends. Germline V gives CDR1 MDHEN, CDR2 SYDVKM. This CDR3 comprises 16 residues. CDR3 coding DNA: TGTGCCAGCAGCCCGCGTGGGGCGCAAGGAGGGTATGGCTACACCTTC. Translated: CASSPRGAQGGYGYTF.

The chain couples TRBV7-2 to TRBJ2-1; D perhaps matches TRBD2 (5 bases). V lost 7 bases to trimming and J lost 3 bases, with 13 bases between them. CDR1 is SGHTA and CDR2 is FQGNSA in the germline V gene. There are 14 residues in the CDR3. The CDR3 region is CASTLEGLYNEQFF. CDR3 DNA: TGTGCCAGCACTCTTGAGGGCCTCTACAATGAGCAGTTCTTC.

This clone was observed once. CDR3: CASSLIAGTSYEQYF. The CDR3, as DNA: TGTGCCAGCAGCCTTATAGCGGGAACCTCCTACGAGCAGTACTTC. The chain employs TRBV11-1 and TRBJ2-7; 8 bases map to TRBD2. Germline CDR1 SGHAT, CDR2 FQDESV (reference sequence). V shed 5 bases, J shed 0 bases, and the junction held 6 bases outside the gene matches. The CDR3 contains 15 residues. Based on the CDR3 plus reference TRBV11-1 and TRBJ2-7, the full variable domain is EAEVAQSPRYKITEKSQAVAFWCDPISGHATLYWYRQILGQGPELLVQFQDESVVDDSQLPKDRFSAERLKGVDSTLKIQPAELGDSAMYLCASSLIAGTSYEQYFGPGTRLTVT.

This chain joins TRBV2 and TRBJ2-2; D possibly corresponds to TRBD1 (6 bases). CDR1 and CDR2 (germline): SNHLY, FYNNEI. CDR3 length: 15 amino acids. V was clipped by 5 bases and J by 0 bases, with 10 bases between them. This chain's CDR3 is CASSSQGPNTGELFF. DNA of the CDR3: TGTGCCAGCAGTTCACAGGGACCGAACACCGGGGAGCTGTTTTTT.

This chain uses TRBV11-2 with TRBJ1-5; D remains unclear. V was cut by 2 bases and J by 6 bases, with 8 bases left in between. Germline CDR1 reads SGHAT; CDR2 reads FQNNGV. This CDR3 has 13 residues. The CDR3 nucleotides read TGTGCCAGCAGCTTACAGACTGGTCAGCCCCAGCATTTT. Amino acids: CASSLQTGQPQHF.

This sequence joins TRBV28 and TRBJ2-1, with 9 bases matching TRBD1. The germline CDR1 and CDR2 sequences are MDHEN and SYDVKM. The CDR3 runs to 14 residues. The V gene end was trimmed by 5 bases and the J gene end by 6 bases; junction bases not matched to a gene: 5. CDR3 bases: TGTGCCAGCAGTCACAGGGGGCCGACCAATGAGCAGTTCTTC. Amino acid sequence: CASSHRGPTNEQFF.

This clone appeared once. CDR3 bases: TGTGCCAGCAGCTCTAGCGGTTCCGCGCAGTATTTT. It specifies CASSSSGSAQYF. The rearrangement uses TRBV9 and TRBJ2-3; 7 bases map to TRBD2. The CDR3 has 12 amino acids. CDR1 is SGDLS, CDR2 YYNGEE, per germline. The trim removed 4 bases at V and 10 bases at J, leaving 6 bases unmatched.

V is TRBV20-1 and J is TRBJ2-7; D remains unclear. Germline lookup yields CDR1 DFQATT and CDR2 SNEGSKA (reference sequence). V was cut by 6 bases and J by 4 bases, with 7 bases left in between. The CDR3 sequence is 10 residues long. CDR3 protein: CSAVPYEQYF. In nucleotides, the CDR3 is TGCAGTGCCGTCCCGTACGAGCAGTACTTC.

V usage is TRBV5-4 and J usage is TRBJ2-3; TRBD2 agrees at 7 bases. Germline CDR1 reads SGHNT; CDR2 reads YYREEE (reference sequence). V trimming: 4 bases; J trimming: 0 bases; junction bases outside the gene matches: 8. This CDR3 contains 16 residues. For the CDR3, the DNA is TGTGCCAGCAGCACTCCGGGACTAACTAGCACAGATACGCAGTATTTT. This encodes CASSTPGLTSTDTQYF.

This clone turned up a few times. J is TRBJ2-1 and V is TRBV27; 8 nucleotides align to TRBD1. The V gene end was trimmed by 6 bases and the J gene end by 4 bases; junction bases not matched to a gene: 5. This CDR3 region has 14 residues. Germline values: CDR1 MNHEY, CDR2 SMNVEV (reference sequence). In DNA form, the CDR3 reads TGTGCCAGCAGCCAGGGGGCCGGATACAATGAGCAGTTCTTC. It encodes CASSQGAGYNEQFF.

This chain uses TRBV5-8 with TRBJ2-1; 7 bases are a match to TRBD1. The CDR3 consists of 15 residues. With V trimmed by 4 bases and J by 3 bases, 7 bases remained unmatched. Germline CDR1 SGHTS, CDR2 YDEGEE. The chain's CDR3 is CASSLARGYYNEQFF. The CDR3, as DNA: TGTGCCAGCAGCCTCGCCAGGGGGTACTACAATGAGCAGTTCTTC. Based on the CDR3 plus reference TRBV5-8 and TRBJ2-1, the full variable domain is EAGVTQSPTHLIKTRGQQATLRCSPISGHTSVYWYQQALGLGLQFLLWYDEGEERNRGNFPPRFSGRQFPNYSSELNVNALELEDSALYLCASSLARGYYNEQFFGPGTRLTVL.